This T cell receptor beta chain appears in the sequencing data of a study of T-cell reconstitution after alpha-beta-depleted transplantation in children. Broader study findings: Diversity and T-cell counts at one year after transplant derived mostly from new T cells. Surviving recipient T cells and thymic progenitors underlay high day-60 TCRbeta diversity in some patients.

Unique molecular identifiers were used to barcode this TCRbeta library. MiXCR was run by TCRdb on the PCR reads, yielding one entry per CDR3 protein. Of around 800,000 distinct CDR3 sequences in the sample, 16% are singletons; the top ten hold approximately 5%. Concerning this clonotype: Its cognate antigen is unknown.

The germline V and J ends were trimmed by 0 bases and 2 bases, with 10 bases remaining between them. CDR1 is SGHVS, CDR2 FNYEAQ, per germline. The CDR3 length is 15 residues. V usage is TRBV7-6 and J usage is TRBJ1-1, with D possibly TRBD1 on 5 matching bases. This specimen was PBMCs, mostly from graft donor cells, taken 360 days after TCRalphabeta/CD19-depleted stem cell transplant. The receptor's source is a male patient younger than 18 who had a stem cell transplant for acute lymphoblastic leukemia, so the T cells may come from the graft donor. The CDR3 DNA reads TGTGCCAGCAGCTTAGCGTCGGGGGTTAACACTGAAGCTTTCTTT. It specifies CASSLASGVNTEAFF.